This paragraph reports one T cell receptor beta chain. As for time point: pretreatment peripheral blood. This specimen comes from a study of PD-L1 blockade in urothelial cancer. Turning to the study itself: Analyzed time points were 3 weeks (second dose) and 6 weeks after therapy began.

Assay: immunoSEQ multiplex PCR; the TCRdb copy retains only in-frame clones and omits some. Of some 87,000 clones listed, more than 75% are singletons. The germline CDR1 and CDR2 sequences are SNHLY and FYNNEI. V lost 7 bases to trimming and J lost 6 bases, with 19 bases between them. The CDR3 extends over 14 amino acids. The sequence was collected from a man aged 55-75 years with urothelial cancer. The sequenced sample was PBMCs, obtained around atezolizumab (anti-PD-L1) treatment. This chain joins TRBV2 and TRBJ2-7, with D tentatively TRBD1 (5 bases). The CDR3 nucleotides read TGTGCCAGCAAGCCTAGGCAGGGCCACGCCGAGCAGTACTTC. Its translation: CASKPRQGHAEQYF.